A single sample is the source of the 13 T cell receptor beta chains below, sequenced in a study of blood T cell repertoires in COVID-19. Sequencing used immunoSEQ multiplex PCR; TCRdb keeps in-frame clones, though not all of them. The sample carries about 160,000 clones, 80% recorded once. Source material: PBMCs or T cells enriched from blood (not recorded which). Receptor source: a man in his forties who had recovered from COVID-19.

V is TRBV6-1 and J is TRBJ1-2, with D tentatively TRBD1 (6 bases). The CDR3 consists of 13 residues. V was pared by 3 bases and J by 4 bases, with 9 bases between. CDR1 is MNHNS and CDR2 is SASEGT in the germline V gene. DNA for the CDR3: TGTGCCAGCAGTGAGTACAGGGCCTATGGCTACACCTTC. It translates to CASSEYRAYGYTF.

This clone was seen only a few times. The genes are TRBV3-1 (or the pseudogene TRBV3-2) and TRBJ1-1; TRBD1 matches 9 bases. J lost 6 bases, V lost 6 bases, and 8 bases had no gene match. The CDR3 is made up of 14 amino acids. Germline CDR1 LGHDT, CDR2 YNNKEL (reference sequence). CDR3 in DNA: TGTGCCAGCAGACACGGGACAGGGAGCGCTGAAGCTTTCTTT. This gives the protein CASRHGTGSAEAFF.

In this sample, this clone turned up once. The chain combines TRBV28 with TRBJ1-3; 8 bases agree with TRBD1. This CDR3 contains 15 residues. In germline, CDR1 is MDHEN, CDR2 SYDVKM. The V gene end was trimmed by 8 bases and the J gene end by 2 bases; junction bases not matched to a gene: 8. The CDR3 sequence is CASGDYRGTGNTIYF. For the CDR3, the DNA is TGTGCCAGCGGAGACTACAGGGGGACTGGAAACACCATATATTTT. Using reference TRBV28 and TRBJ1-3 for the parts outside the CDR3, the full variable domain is DVKVTQSSRYLVKRTGEKVFLECVQDMDHENMFWYRQDPGLGLRLIYFSYDVKMKEKGDIPEGYSVSREKKERFSLILESASTNQTSMYLCASGDYRGTGNTIYFGEGSWLTVV.

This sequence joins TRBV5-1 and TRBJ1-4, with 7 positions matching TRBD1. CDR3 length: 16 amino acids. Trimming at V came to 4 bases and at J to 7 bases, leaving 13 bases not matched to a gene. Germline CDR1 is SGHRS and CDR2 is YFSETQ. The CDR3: CASSQTHRGSGEKLFF. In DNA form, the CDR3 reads TGCGCCAGCAGCCAAACGCACAGGGGATCGGGTGAAAAACTGTTTTTT.

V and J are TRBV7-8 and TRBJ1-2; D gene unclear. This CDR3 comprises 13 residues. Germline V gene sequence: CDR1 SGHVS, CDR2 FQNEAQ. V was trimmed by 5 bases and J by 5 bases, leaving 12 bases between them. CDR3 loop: CASSPPVLYGYTF. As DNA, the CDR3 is TGTGCCAGCAGCCCCCCGGTCCTTTATGGCTACACCTTC.

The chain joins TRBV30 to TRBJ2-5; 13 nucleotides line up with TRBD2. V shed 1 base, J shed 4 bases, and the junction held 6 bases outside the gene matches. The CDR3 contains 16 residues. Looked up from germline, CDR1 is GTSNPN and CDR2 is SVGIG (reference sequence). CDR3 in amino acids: CAWSGLAGGALETQYF. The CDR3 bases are TGTGCCTGGAGTGGACTAGCGGGGGGCGCACTAGAGACCCAGTACTTC.

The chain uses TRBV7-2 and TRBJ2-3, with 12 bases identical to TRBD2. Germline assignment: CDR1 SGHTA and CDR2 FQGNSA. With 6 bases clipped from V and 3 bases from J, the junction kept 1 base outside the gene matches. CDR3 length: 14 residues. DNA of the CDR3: TGTGCCAGCAGGACTAGCGGGGGAACAGATACGCAGTATTTT. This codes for CASRTSGGTDTQYF. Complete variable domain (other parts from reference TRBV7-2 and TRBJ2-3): GAGVSQSPSNKVTEKGKDVELRCDPISGHTALYWYRQSLGQGLEFLIYFQGNSAPDKSGLPSDRFSAERTGGSVSTLTIQRTQQEDSAVYLCASRTSGGTDTQYFGPGTRLTVL.

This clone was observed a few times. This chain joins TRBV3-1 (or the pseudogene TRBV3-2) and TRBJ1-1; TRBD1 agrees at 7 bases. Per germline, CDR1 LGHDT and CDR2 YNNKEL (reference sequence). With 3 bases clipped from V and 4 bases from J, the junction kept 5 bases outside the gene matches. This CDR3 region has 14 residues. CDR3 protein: CASSQSSGGTEAFF. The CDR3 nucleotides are TGTGCCAGCAGCCAGTCCTCAGGGGGCACTGAAGCTTTCTTT.

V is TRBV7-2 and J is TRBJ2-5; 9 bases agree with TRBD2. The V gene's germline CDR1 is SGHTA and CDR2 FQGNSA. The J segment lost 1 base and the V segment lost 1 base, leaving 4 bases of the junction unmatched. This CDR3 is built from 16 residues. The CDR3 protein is CASSLVGGGGQETQYF. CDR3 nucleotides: TGTGCCAGCAGCTTAGTTGGCGGGGGGGGCCAAGAGACCCAGTACTTC.

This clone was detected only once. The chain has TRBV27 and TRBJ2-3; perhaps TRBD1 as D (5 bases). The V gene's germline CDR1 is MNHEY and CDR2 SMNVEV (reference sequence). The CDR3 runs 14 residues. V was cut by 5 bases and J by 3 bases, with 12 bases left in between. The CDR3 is CASSASHRTDTQYF. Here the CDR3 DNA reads TGTGCCAGCAGTGCGTCGCACAGGACAGATACGCAGTATTTT.

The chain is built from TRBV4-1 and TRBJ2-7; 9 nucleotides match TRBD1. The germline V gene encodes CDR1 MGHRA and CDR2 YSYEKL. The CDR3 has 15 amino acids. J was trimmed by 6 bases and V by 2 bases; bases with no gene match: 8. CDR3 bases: TGCGCCAGCAGCCAACCGGGACAGGGCCGGTTCGAGCAGTACTTC. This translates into CASSQPGQGRFEQYF.

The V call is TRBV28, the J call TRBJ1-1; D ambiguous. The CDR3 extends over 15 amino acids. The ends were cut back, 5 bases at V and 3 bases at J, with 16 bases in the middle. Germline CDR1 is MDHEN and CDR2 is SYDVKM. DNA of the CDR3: TGTGCCAGCAGTCCCGCAGGCGCCTGGGACACTGAAGCTTTCTTT. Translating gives CASSPAGAWDTEAFF.

The CDR3 DNA reads as TGCAGCGTTGTGACGGGGATCGAGACCCAGTACTTC. Translation gives CSVVTGIETQYF. The chain carries TRBV29-1 and TRBJ2-5, with D maybe TRBD2 (5 bases). The CDR3 length is 12 residues. The germline V gene encodes CDR1 SQVTM and CDR2 ANQGSEA. V dropped 4 bases and J dropped 5 bases, with 11 bases sitting between them.